A single sample gave rise to the 22 T cell receptor beta chains below, sequenced in a study of OX40 agonist ivuxolimab in advanced cancers. Generated by immunoSEQ multiplex PCR, the TCRdb table keeps only in-frame clones and is missing some. The sample contains about 26,000 clones, about 90% of which appear only once. Sequencing was performed on CD4+ or CD8+ T cells sorted from blood, taken in a trial of the OX40 agonist ivuxolimab. The receptors derive from an adult with an advanced solid tumor such as melanoma, head and neck, liver or kidney cancer.

The chain is built from TRBV10-2 and TRBJ2-7; possibly TRBD1 for D (6 bases). CDR3 length: 12 residues. Germline assignment: CDR1 WSHSY and CDR2 SAAADI. V lost 8 bases to trimming and J lost 3 bases, with 11 bases between them. In DNA form, the CDR3 reads TGCGCCAGCTCGGGGACACTCTACGAGCAGTACTTC. It is translated as CASSGTLYEQYF.

The rearrangement uses TRBV5-4 and TRBJ2-5; no clear D gene. The CDR3 is 14 residues long. Germline V CDR1 and CDR2: SGHNT, YYREEE (reference sequence). Trimming left V 5 bases short and J 4 bases short, with 15 bases between. CDR3 DNA sequence: TGTGCCAGCAGACAAGCGACGGGTGGAGAGACCCAGTACTTC. Protein product: CASRQATGGETQYF.

This sequence joins TRBV27 and TRBJ2-7; the match to TRBD1 covers 8 bases. Germline V gene sequence: CDR1 MNHEY, CDR2 SMNVEV (reference sequence). There are 15 residues in the CDR3. V lost 5 bases to trimming and J lost 3 bases; unmatched junction nucleotides: 9. The CDR3 is CASSLVPGQVYEQYF. CDR3 DNA: TGTGCCAGCAGTCTCGTTCCGGGACAGGTCTACGAGCAGTACTTC.

The J gene is TRBJ2-2, the V gene TRBV18, with D unclear. Germline loops: CDR1 KGHSH, CDR2 LQKENI. V lost 4 bases to trimming and J lost 0 bases, with 9 bases between them. The CDR3 length is 15 residues. In nucleotides, the CDR3 is TGTGCCAGCTCACGGGTGAACTCGAACACCGGGGAGCTGTTTTTT. Translating it yields CASSRVNSNTGELFF.

Only one count was recorded for this clone. The chain couples TRBV28 to TRBJ2-2; 7 bases align to TRBD1. This CDR3 comprises 14 residues. Germline V CDR1 and CDR2: MDHEN, SYDVKM. V lost 7 bases, J lost 6 bases, and 8 bases stayed unmatched. This chain's CDR3 is CASKETGTAGELFF. Written as DNA, the CDR3 is TGTGCCAGCAAGGAGACAGGGACGGCCGGGGAGCTGTTTTTT.

This chain connects TRBV2 to TRBJ2-7; no firm D call. This CDR3 comprises 12 residues. V lost 8 bases to trimming and J lost 3 bases, with 11 bases between them. Germline CDR1 reads SNHLY; CDR2 reads FYNNEI. The CDR3 region is CASGYRRYEQYF. The CDR3 DNA follows: TGTGCCAGCGGTTACAGACGCTACGAGCAGTACTTC.

The V gene is TRBV5-4, the J gene TRBJ1-2, with 9 bases aligning to TRBD1. Germline V gene sequence: CDR1 SGHNT, CDR2 YYREEE (reference sequence). J was trimmed by 2 bases and V by 4 bases; bases with no gene match: 12. The CDR3 sequence is 17 residues long. The CDR3: CASSDPGQGGLNYGYTF. In nucleotides, the CDR3 is TGTGCCAGCAGCGACCCGGGACAGGGAGGGTTAAACTATGGCTACACCTTC.

This chain links TRBV5-8 with TRBJ1-2; the match to TRBD1 covers 10 bases. The CDR3 is 14 amino acids. The V segment lost 5 bases and the J segment 7 bases; nucleotides outside the gene matches: 8. The germline CDR1 and CDR2 sequences are SGHTS and YDEGEE. The CDR3 loop is CASRGGTGVRGYTF. CDR3 nucleotide sequence: TGTGCCAGCAGGGGGGGGACAGGGGTCCGTGGCTACACCTTC.

The rearrangement joins TRBV5-6 to TRBJ2-1; 8 bases align to TRBD1. CDR3 length equals 16 residues. The germline gives CDR1 SGHDT, CDR2 YYEEEE. V gave up 6 bases and J gave up 2 bases; unmatched junction bases: 10. CDR3 region: CASTVNGQGTYNEQFF. DNA for the CDR3: TGTGCCAGCACCGTCAACGGACAGGGCACCTACAATGAGCAGTTCTTC.

A word on this clone: This could be a read error, since a much larger clone is one nucleotide away. CDR3 coding DNA: TGCGCCAGCAGCTTTATAGAGACAGAGGGATATGGCTACACCTTC. It yields the protein CASSFIETEGYGYTF. The gene calls are TRBV5-1 and TRBJ1-2, with D possibly TRBD1 on 5 matching bases. Trimming took 2 bases from V and 5 from J, leaving 16 bases between them. The germline V gene has CDR1 SGHRS and CDR2 YFSETQ. The CDR3 has 15 residues.

The chain employs TRBV13 and TRBJ2-2, with 9 bases fitting TRBD1. Trimming took 5 bases from V and 8 from J; bases not matched to a gene: 3. The CDR3 totals 13 residues. The germline gives CDR1 PRHDT, CDR2 FYEKMQ (reference sequence). The chain's CDR3 is CASSGDRVGELFF. CDR3 sequence (DNA): TGTGCCAGCAGCGGGGACAGGGTAGGGGAGCTGTTTTTT.

The chain is built from TRBV4-3 and TRBJ1-2; D gene uncertain. Between the trimmed V and J ends, which lost 0 bases and 6 bases, there was a span of 14 bases. The V gene's germline CDR1 is LGHNA and CDR2 YSLEER. This CDR3 contains 15 residues. CDR3 sequence: CASSQDATPGNGYTF. The CDR3 DNA follows: TGCGCCAGCAGCCAAGATGCCACGCCTGGCAATGGCTACACCTTC.

This clone was counted a single time. The rearrangement links TRBV7-2 to TRBJ2-2; D uncertain. The CDR3 runs to 16 residues. Trimming removed 1 base from V and 4 bases from J, with 13 bases in between. The germline CDR1 and CDR2 sequences are SGHTA and FQGNSA. CDR3 residues: CASSLDPRVLTGELFF. In nucleotides, the CDR3 is TGTGCCAGCAGCTTAGATCCCAGAGTACTCACCGGGGAGCTGTTTTTT.

The rearrangement uses TRBV5-6 and TRBJ2-7; D gene unclear. V lost 3 bases and J lost 2, with 9 bases in between. Germline V gene lookup returns CDR1 SGHDT and CDR2 YYEEEE. CDR3 length: 13 residues. Here the CDR3 reads CASSSYEAYEQYF. CDR3 nucleotide sequence: TGTGCCAGCAGCTCGTACGAGGCCTACGAGCAGTACTTC.

The chain employs TRBV27 and TRBJ2-7; D not certain. V was pared by 6 bases and J by 4 bases, with 13 bases between. The CDR3 runs 13 residues. Germline V gene data show CDR1 as MNHEY and CDR2 as SMNVEV (reference sequence). The CDR3 DNA follows: TGTGCCAGCAGCTCTTTAGTCAGTTACGAGCAGTACTTC. This encodes CASSSLVSYEQYF.

The chain combines TRBV19 with TRBJ2-1; D is perhaps TRBD2 (6 bases). The length of the CDR3 is 15 residues. From germline, CDR1 is LNHDA and CDR2 SQIVND (reference sequence). Between the trimmed V and J ends, which lost 5 bases and 0 bases, there was a span of 11 bases. CDR3 region: CASSGAGSSYNEQFF. The CDR3 DNA follows: TGTGCCAGTAGTGGGGCGGGGAGCTCCTACAATGAGCAGTTCTTC.

This chain links TRBV5-1 with TRBJ1-2; D is ambiguous. The CDR3 is 15 amino acids. CDR1 and CDR2 (germline): SGHRS, YFSETQ. Trimming removed 0 bases from V and 5 bases from J, with 14 bases in between. The CDR3 DNA follows: TGCGCCAGCAGCTTGGATCCGTGGGATGGGTATGGCTACACCTTC. It specifies CASSLDPWDGYGYTF. Combining the CDR3 with reference TRBV5-1 and TRBJ1-2 gives the whole variable domain KAGVTQTPRYLIKTRGQQVTLSCSPISGHRSVSWYQQTPGQGLQFLFEYFSETQRNKGNFPGRFSGRQFSNSRSEMNVSTLELGDSALYLCASSLDPWDGYGYTFGSGTRLTVV.

This chain links TRBV7-9 with TRBJ2-5; D is tentatively TRBD1 or TRBD2 (5 bases each). Germline V lookup: CDR1 SEHNR, CDR2 FQNEAQ (reference sequence). CDR3 length: 12 amino acids. Between the trimmed V and J ends, which lost 5 bases and 3 bases, there was a span of 7 bases. CDR3 nucleotides: TGTGCCAGCAGCCGAGGGGAAGAGACCCAGTACTTC. Amino acids: CASSRGEETQYF. Full variable domain (outside the CDR3, taken from reference TRBV7-9 and TRBJ2-5): DTGVSQNPRHKITKRGQNVTFRCDPISEHNRLYWYRQTLGQGPEFLTYFQNEAQLEKSRLLSDRFSAERPKGSFSTLEIQRTEQGDSAMYLCASSRGEETQYFGPGTRLLVL.

The chain carries TRBV29-1 and TRBJ2-7; 10 bases match TRBD2. Trimming cost V 7 bases and J 0 bases; bases outside gene matches: 3. This CDR3 comprises 13 residues. The germline CDR1 and CDR2 sequences are SQVTM and ANQGSEA. Written as DNA, the CDR3 is TGCAGCGGAGGGACTAGCGACTCCTACGAGCAGTACTTC. Translating it yields CSGGTSDSYEQYF.

V is TRBV7-9 and J is TRBJ2-7, with a tentative D call TRBD2 (5 bases). The CDR3 totals 16 residues. Germline V gene lookup returns CDR1 SEHNR and CDR2 FQNEAQ (reference sequence). V dropped 0 bases and J dropped 5 bases, with 17 bases sitting between them. CDR3 residues: CASSLASLGSGNEQYF. The CDR3 DNA follows: TGTGCCAGCAGCTTAGCGTCCTTGGGGTCCGGGAACGAGCAGTACTTC.

V is TRBV9 and J is TRBJ1-1; D not certain. In germline, CDR1 is SGDLS, CDR2 YYNGEE. The CDR3 has 13 amino acids. The V and J ends lost 4 bases and 1 base respectively, with 8 bases between them. CDR3 DNA sequence: TGTGCCAGCAGCCCCTGGACGAACACTGAAGCTTTCTTT. Residues: CASSPWTNTEAFF.

This chain uses TRBV4-2 with TRBJ1-6, with D unclear. Trimming stripped 0 bases from V and 7 bases from J, with 7 bases between. Germline V gives CDR1 LGHNA, CDR2 YNFKEQ. CDR3 length equals 14 residues. CDR3 coding DNA: TGTGCCAGCAGCCAAGATCGTTACAATTCACCCCTCCACTTT. This gives the protein CASSQDRYNSPLHF.